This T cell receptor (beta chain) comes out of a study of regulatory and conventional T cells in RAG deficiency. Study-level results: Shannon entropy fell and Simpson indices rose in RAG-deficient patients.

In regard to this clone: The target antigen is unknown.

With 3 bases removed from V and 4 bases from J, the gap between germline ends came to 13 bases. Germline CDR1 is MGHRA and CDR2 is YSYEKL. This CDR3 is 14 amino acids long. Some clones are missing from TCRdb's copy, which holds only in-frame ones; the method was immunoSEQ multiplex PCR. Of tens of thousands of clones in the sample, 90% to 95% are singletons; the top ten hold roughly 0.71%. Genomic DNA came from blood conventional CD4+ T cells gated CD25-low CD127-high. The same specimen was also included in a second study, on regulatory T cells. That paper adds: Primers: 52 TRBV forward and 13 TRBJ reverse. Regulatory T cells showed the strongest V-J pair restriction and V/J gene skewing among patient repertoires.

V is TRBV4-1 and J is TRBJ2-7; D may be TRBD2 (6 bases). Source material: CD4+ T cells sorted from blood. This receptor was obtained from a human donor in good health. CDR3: CASSQPGTLYEQYF. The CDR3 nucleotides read TGCGCCAGCAGCCAGCCCGGGACTCTGTACGAGCAGTACTTC.